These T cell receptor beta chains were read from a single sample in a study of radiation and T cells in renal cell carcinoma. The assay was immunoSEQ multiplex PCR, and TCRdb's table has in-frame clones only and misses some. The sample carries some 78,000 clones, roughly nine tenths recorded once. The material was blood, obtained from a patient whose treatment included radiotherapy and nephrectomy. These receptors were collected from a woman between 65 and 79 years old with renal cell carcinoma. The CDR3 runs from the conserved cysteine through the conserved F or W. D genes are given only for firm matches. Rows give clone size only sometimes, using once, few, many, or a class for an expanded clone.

DNA: TGTGCCAGTCAGACAGGGCCCGGAAACACCATATATTTT; CDR3: CASQTGPGNTIYF; D: TRBD1; J: TRBJ1-3; size: -; V: TRBV28
DNA: TGCGCCAGCAGCCATAGGACTAACTATGGCTACACCTTC; CDR3: CASSHRTNYGYTF; D: -; J: TRBJ1-2; size: -; V: TRBV4-3
DNA: TGTGCTAGTGGTTGGACGGGGACAGACTCCTATAATTCACCCCTCCACTTT; CDR3: CASGWTGTDSYNSPLHF; D: TRBD1; J: TRBJ1-6; size: once; V: TRBV12-5
DNA: TGTGCCAGCAGCCCGGGGAGCTCCTATAATTCACCCCTCCACTTT; CDR3: CASSPGSSYNSPLHF; D: -; J: TRBJ1-6; size: -; V: TRBV11-3
DNA: TGTGCCAGCAGCCAAGAAAGGGGGGGCTTATACAATGAGCAGTTCTTC; CDR3: CASSQERGGLYNEQFF; D: -; J: TRBJ2-1; size: -; V: TRBV14
DNA: TGTGCCAGCAGTACAAGGACAGGGGGACAGCCCCAGCATTTT; CDR3: CASSTRTGGQPQHF; D: TRBD1; J: TRBJ1-5; size: -; V: TRBV27
DNA: TGTGCCAGCAGTTCGGGGTGGAACGAGCAGTACTTC; CDR3: CASSSGWNEQYF; D: -; J: TRBJ2-7; size: -; V: TRBV28
DNA: TGTGCCAGCATCGAACTCGGACATGTAGCTAACTATGGCTACACCTTC; CDR3: CASIELGHVANYGYTF; D: -; J: TRBJ1-2; size: -; V: TRBV6-6
DNA: TGTGCCAGCAGCTTAGCCGGCTCTGGGGCCAACGTCCTGACTTTC; CDR3: CASSLAGSGANVLTF; D: -; J: TRBJ2-6; size: -; V: TRBV7-8
DNA: TGTGCCATCAGTTGGGACAGGGAGGGCACTGAAGCTTTCTTT; CDR3: CAISWDREGTEAFF; D: TRBD1; J: TRBJ1-1; size: -; V: TRBV10-3
DNA: TGCGCCAGCAGAGGCGGCAATCAGCCCCAGCATTTT; CDR3: CASRGGNQPQHF; D: -; J: TRBJ1-5; size: few; V: TRBV10-2
DNA: TGTGCCAGCAGCTTGTTAACTGTGGACACTGAAGCTTTCTTT; CDR3: CASSLLTVDTEAFF; D: -; J: TRBJ1-1; size: -; V: TRBV5-6
DNA: TGTGCCAGCAGTTCTAGGGCTAACTATGGCTACACCTTC; CDR3: CASSSRANYGYTF; D: -; J: TRBJ1-2; size: -; V: TRBV6-5
DNA: TGTGCCAGCAGCGAGGGCTTTCAGCCCCAGCATTTT; CDR3: CASSEGFQPQHF; D: -; J: TRBJ1-5; size: -; V: TRBV28
DNA: TGTGCCAGCAGTCTCACAGGGGACAGCTCCTACGAGCAGTACTTC; CDR3: CASSLTGDSSYEQYF; D: TRBD1; J: TRBJ2-7; size: -; V: TRBV11-1
DNA: TGTGCCAGCAGTCCAGGGGGCTTCGATGGCTACACCTTC; CDR3: CASSPGGFDGYTF; D: TRBD1; J: TRBJ1-2; size: -; V: TRBV28
DNA: TGTGCCAGCAGCCAAGTTAGTCGCTCGGGGGGGGCCGCCTACGAGCAGTACTTC; CDR3: CASSQVSRSGGAAYEQYF; D: TRBD2; J: TRBJ2-7; size: -; V: TRBV4-2
DNA: TGCGCCAGCAAACCAGGGGGGTCCACTGAAGCTTTCTTT; CDR3: CASKPGGSTEAFF; D: TRBD1; J: TRBJ1-1; size: -; V: TRBV23-1
DNA: TGTGCCAGCAGCTCTACGACAGGCTCCTACGAGCAGTACTTC; CDR3: CASSSTTGSYEQYF; D: -; J: TRBJ2-7; size: -; V: TRBV7-9
DNA: TGCAGCGTTGGGCAGGGGGCAAGCTATGGCTACACCTTC; CDR3: CSVGQGASYGYTF; D: TRBD1; J: TRBJ1-2; size: -; V: TRBV29-1
DNA: TGTGCCAGCAGCTTAGCGGGGGGGCGGAACACTGAAGCTTTCTTT; CDR3: CASSLAGGRNTEAFF; D: -; J: TRBJ1-1; size: -; V: TRBV7-2
DNA: TGTGCCAGCAGCTCTCAAATACCCAGAGCCGGTTCACCCCTCCACTTT; CDR3: CASSSQIPRAGSPLHF; D: -; J: TRBJ1-6; size: -; V: TRBV7-2
DNA: TGTGCCAGCAGCCAGGACAGGGCAAAGAACACTGAAGCTTTCTTT; CDR3: CASSQDRAKNTEAFF; D: TRBD1; J: TRBJ1-1; size: -; V: TRBV5-8
DNA: TGTGCCAGCAGCGTAGTGGGGGAATCGACCGGGGAGCTGTTTTTT; CDR3: CASSVVGESTGELFF; D: -; J: TRBJ2-2; size: -; V: TRBV9
DNA: TGTGCCTGGAGTGTACGTCAAAACACCATATATTTT; CDR3: CAWSVRQNTIYF; D: -; J: TRBJ1-3; size: -; V: TRBV30
DNA: TGTGCCAGCAGCTTAGAGGACACCGGGGAGCTGTTTTTT; CDR3: CASSLEDTGELFF; D: -; J: TRBJ2-2; size: few; V: TRBV7-2
DNA: TGTGCCATCAGTGAGTCGACTCCTGGACTAGCGGGGGGGCCTGTCAGGCAAGAGACCCAGTACTTC; CDR3: CAISESTPGLAGGPVRQETQYF; D: TRBD2; J: TRBJ2-5; size: -; V: TRBV10-3
DNA: TGTGCCAGCAGCTTAGCCAGGGACCCTTATAACACTGAAGCTTTCTTT; CDR3: CASSLARDPYNTEAFF; D: -; J: TRBJ1-1; size: -; V: TRBV7-2
DNA: TGTGCCAGCTCACCCCCCCAGGGCGAGCAGTACTTC; CDR3: CASSPPQGEQYF; D: -; J: TRBJ2-7; size: -; V: TRBV18
DNA: TGTGCCAGCAGCTTGGTTTCGAACACTGAAGCTTTCTTT; CDR3: CASSLVSNTEAFF; D: -; J: TRBJ1-1; size: -; V: TRBV5-4
DNA: TGTGCCAGCAGTTTATCGCCCCAAGAGACCCAGTACTTC; CDR3: CASSLSPQETQYF; D: -; J: TRBJ2-5; size: -; V: TRBV27
DNA: TGTGCCAGCACCGACAGCGCAACTAATGAAAAACTGTTTTTT; CDR3: CASTDSATNEKLFF; D: -; J: TRBJ1-4; size: once; V: TRBV7-2
DNA: TGCGCCAGCAGCCAAGATCCCCAGGGGAGAAACACTGAAGCTTTCTTT; CDR3: CASSQDPQGRNTEAFF; D: -; J: TRBJ1-1; size: few; V: TRBV4-3
DNA: TGTGCCAGTACCCATTTGCGAGGGGGAGATGAAAAACTGTTTTTT; CDR3: CASTHLRGGDEKLFF; D: -; J: TRBJ1-4; size: -; V: TRBV19
DNA: TGTGCCTGGAGTGGACCACGGAATCGTGGCTACACCTTC; CDR3: CAWSGPRNRGYTF; D: -; J: TRBJ1-2; size: -; V: TRBV30
DNA: TGTGCCAGCTCACCAAGAGTTCAGAGCACAGATACGCAGTATTTT; CDR3: CASSPRVQSTDTQYF; D: -; J: TRBJ2-3; size: -; V: TRBV18
DNA: TGTGCCAGTAGTATCATCCAGCGGGGAAACATTCAGTACTTC; CDR3: CASSIIQRGNIQYF; D: TRBD2; J: TRBJ2-4; size: -; V: TRBV19
DNA: TGTGCCAGCAGCGTAAGGTTAGCGGGGGACAATGAGCAGTTCTTC; CDR3: CASSVRLAGDNEQFF; D: TRBD2; J: TRBJ2-1; size: once; V: TRBV9
DNA: TGTGCCCGCAGTGAAGGATGGGGCGGGGGGTCGAGGGAACGGAAGACCCAGTACTTC; CDR3: CARSEGWGGGSRERKTQYF; D: TRBD2; J: TRBJ2-5; size: -; V: TRBV6-1
DNA: TGTGCCAGCAGCCCCCGGGGACGGGACTCTGGAAACACCATATATTTT; CDR3: CASSPRGRDSGNTIYF; D: -; J: TRBJ1-3; size: -; V: TRBV7-8
DNA: TGTGCCAGCTCACCAGGGCAGGCTACGGGGACAGATACGCAGTATTTT; CDR3: CASSPGQATGTDTQYF; D: -; J: TRBJ2-3; size: -; V: TRBV18
DNA: TGTGCCAGCAGTTACGAGGGACTCCACGAGCAGTACTTC; CDR3: CASSYEGLHEQYF; D: -; J: TRBJ2-7; size: -; V: TRBV6-6
DNA: TGCGCCAGCAAGGGACAGGACTCTGGGGCCAACGTCCTGACTTTC; CDR3: CASKGQDSGANVLTF; D: TRBD1; J: TRBJ2-6; size: -; V: TRBV10-2
DNA: TGTGCCAGCAGTGGAGGGACGCTTAGCAATCAGCCCCAGCATTTT; CDR3: CASSGGTLSNQPQHF; D: -; J: TRBJ1-5; size: -; V: TRBV2
DNA: TGTGCCAGCAGCTTGACGGCGGGGCATGCTGGAAACACCATATATTTT; CDR3: CASSLTAGHAGNTIYF; D: -; J: TRBJ1-3; size: -; V: TRBV5-4
DNA: TGCGCCAGCAGCCAAGGGTGGGGGACTAGCACAGATACGCAGTATTTT; CDR3: CASSQGWGTSTDTQYF; D: -; J: TRBJ2-3; size: -; V: TRBV4-1
DNA: TGCGCCAGCAGCTTGAAATTAGCGGGGGCGACCCAGTACTTC; CDR3: CASSLKLAGATQYF; D: TRBD2; J: TRBJ2-5; size: -; V: TRBV5-1
DNA: TGTGCCAGCAGCTTAGGACCGGGACTAGGAGTAGTCATGTACAATGAGCAGTTCTTC; CDR3: CASSLGPGLGVVMYNEQFF; D: TRBD2; J: TRBJ2-1; size: once; V: TRBV7-2
DNA: TGTGCCAGCAGCTTAGGACACAATCAGCCCCAGCATTTT; CDR3: CASSLGHNQPQHF; D: -; J: TRBJ1-5; size: -; V: TRBV13
DNA: TGCGCCAGCAGTTCGACGGGACAGGGTAACACTGAAGCTTTCTTT; CDR3: CASSSTGQGNTEAFF; D: TRBD1; J: TRBJ1-1; size: once; V: TRBV5-1
DNA: TGTGCCAGTAGTATTCAGGGAGGGTCCTATGGCTACACCTTC; CDR3: CASSIQGGSYGYTF; D: -; J: TRBJ1-2; size: -; V: TRBV19
DNA: TGTGCCAGTAGTTTCCTTCTAGCGGGGGAACAGTACTTC; CDR3: CASSFLLAGEQYF; D: TRBD2; J: TRBJ2-7; size: -; V: TRBV19
DNA: TGTGCCAGCAGCTCTCGACAGGGATCTGGCTACACCTTC; CDR3: CASSSRQGSGYTF; D: TRBD1; J: TRBJ1-2; size: once; V: TRBV7-3
DNA: TGCGCCAGCATGCCGGAGAGCTCCTACAATGAGCAGTTCTTC; CDR3: CASMPESSYNEQFF; D: -; J: TRBJ2-1; size: -; V: TRBV5-1
DNA: TGCGCCAGCAGCTTGGCCACAGGGGGCCACGGGGAGCTGTTTTTT; CDR3: CASSLATGGHGELFF; D: TRBD1; J: TRBJ2-2; size: -; V: TRBV5-1
DNA: TGTGCCAGTAGTATCGGCCGGGATGTAACCGGGGAGCTGTTTTTT; CDR3: CASSIGRDVTGELFF; D: -; J: TRBJ2-2; size: -; V: TRBV19
DNA: TGTGCCAGCAGCAGTAGTGGGGGGGCCTACAATGAGCAGTTCTTC; CDR3: CASSSSGGAYNEQFF; D: TRBD2; J: TRBJ2-1; size: -; V: TRBV6-5
DNA: TGTGCCAGCAGTTACTCCCCGGGGAGGCATAATTCACCCCTCCACTTT; CDR3: CASSYSPGRHNSPLHF; D: -; J: TRBJ1-6; size: -; V: TRBV6-6
DNA: TGCGCCAGCAGCGCACCCCAGGGGTATGAGCAGTTCTTC; CDR3: CASSAPQGYEQFF; D: -; J: TRBJ2-1; size: -; V: TRBV10-2